Following are 30 T cell receptor beta chains from one sample sequenced in a study of CD8 T cells in Susac syndrome. Random hexamers were used to reverse transcribe the RNA input (roughly 0.5 to 1 ug). TCRdb reanalysed the immunoSEQ multiplex PCR reads using MiXCR and keeps one entry per CDR3 protein. The sample holds some 140,000 distinct CDR3 sequences, about 90% seen once. The sequencing input was CD8+ T cells from PBMCs. The receptors originated from a human donor with multiple sclerosis.

This clonotype was observed once. The rearrangement joins TRBV19 to TRBJ1-2; no definite D call. Trimming cost V 5 bases and J 7 bases, with 11 bases left between them. Germline V gene lookup returns CDR1 LNHDA and CDR2 SQIVND (reference sequence). This CDR3 has 12 amino acids. CDR3: CASSVGEVGYTF. The CDR3 coding sequence is TGTGCCAGTAGTGTCGGGGAAGTTGGCTACACCTTC.

The V gene is TRBV12-3 or TRBV12-4, the J gene TRBJ2-5; perhaps D is TRBD1 or TRBD2 (6 bases each). The CDR3 loop spans 15 amino acids. V lost 4 bases and J lost 5, with 17 bases in between. The CDR3: CASSSPWGAGETQYF. For the CDR3, the DNA is TGTGCCAGCAGTTCACCATGGGGGGCGGGGGAGACCCAGTACTTC.

The chain recombines TRBV4-3 with TRBJ2-1; no clear D gene. The CDR3 totals 15 residues. The germline V gene has CDR1 LGHNA and CDR2 YSLEER. The germline V and J ends were trimmed by 5 bases and 8 bases, with 19 bases remaining between them. CDR3 nucleotides: TGCGCCAGCAGCGCAATCCGGATCGACGGAGATGAGCAGTTCTTC. Protein product: CASSAIRIDGDEQFF.

The V call is TRBV29-1, the J call TRBJ2-1; 11 nucleotides line up with TRBD2. Germline CDR1 reads SQVTM; CDR2 reads ANQGSEA. The CDR3 has 16 residues. V was clipped by 5 bases and J by 7 bases; unmatched bases: 13. The CDR3: CSVLSSGGGKWNEQFF. The CDR3, as DNA: TGCAGCGTTCTGAGTAGCGGGGGGGGTAAGTGGAATGAGCAGTTCTTC.

The chain joins TRBV5-8 to TRBJ2-3; possible D gene TRBD2, 5 bases. The V gene lost 0 bases and the J gene lost 6 bases, with 14 bases spanning the gap. CDR1 and CDR2 (germline): SGHTS, YDEGEE. The CDR3 spans 15 residues. The DNA for the CDR3 is TGTGCCAGCAGCTTGGATCTAGCTTCACGGGATACGCAGTATTTT. This encodes CASSLDLASRDTQYF. Based on the CDR3 plus reference TRBV5-8 and TRBJ2-3, the full variable domain is EAGVTQSPTHLIKTRGQQATLRCSPISGHTSVYWYQQALGLGLQFLLWYDEGEERNRGNFPPRFSGRQFPNYSSELNVNALELEDSALYLCASSLDLASRDTQYFGPGTRLTVL.

The gene calls are TRBV30 and TRBJ1-1, with D possibly TRBD1 on 6 matching bases. Germline loops: CDR1 GTSNPN, CDR2 SVGIG (reference sequence). The CDR3 loop spans 14 amino acids. With 2 bases removed from V and 5 bases from J, the gap between germline ends came to 15 bases. CDR3 amino acids: CAWSWTDRGTEAFF. The CDR3 DNA reads TGTGCCTGGAGTTGGACAGACCGGGGAACTGAAGCTTTCTTT. Full variable domain (rest looked up from reference TRBV30 and TRBJ1-1): SQTIHQWPATLVQPVGSPLSLECTVEGTSNPNLYWYRQAAGRGLQLLFYSVGIGQISSEVPQNLSASRPQDRQFILSSKKLLLSDSGFYLCAWSWTDRGTEAFFGQGTRLTVV.

The V call is TRBV9, the J call TRBJ2-7; 9 bases line up with TRBD2. The CDR3 loop spans 14 amino acids. V was pared by 1 base and J by 5 bases, with 4 bases of the junction left unmatched. Germline V gives CDR1 SGDLS, CDR2 YYNGEE. The CDR3 bases are TGTGCCAGCAGCGTATTAGCGGGAGCTCACGAGCAGTACTTC. This sequence encodes CASSVLAGAHEQYF.

In nucleotides, the CDR3 is TGCGCCAGCAGCGTGGAAGGACAGGCTCGGGGGACTGAAGCTTTCTTT. As protein: CASSVEGQARGTEAFF. This chain connects TRBV5-1 to TRBJ1-1, with 7 bases that match TRBD1. Germline CDR1 is SGHRS and CDR2 is YFSETQ. This CDR3 is 16 amino acids long. Germline trimming cut 4 bases from V and 5 bases from J; bases unmatched to any gene: 14.

The chain carries TRBV4-1 and TRBJ1-1; D is ambiguous. The CDR3 is 15 residues long. V was cut by 3 bases and J by 0 bases, with 11 bases left in between. Germline CDR1 and CDR2: MGHRA and YSYEKL. Written as DNA, the CDR3 is TGCGCCAGCAGCCAGGAACCCCGGATGAACACTGAAGCTTTCTTT. Its protein is CASSQEPRMNTEAFF.

The chain employs TRBV27 and TRBJ2-7, with 8 nucleotides matching TRBD1. There are 14 residues in the CDR3. Germline V gene data show CDR1 as MNHEY and CDR2 as SMNVEV (reference sequence). Unmatched junction bases numbered 10, after V lost 9 bases and J lost 3 bases. CDR3 DNA: TGTGCCAGTTCCCCGGGACAGGCGTTCTACGAGCAGTACTTC. It codes for CASSPGQAFYEQYF.

This chain uses TRBV7-9 with TRBJ1-5; 7 nucleotides match TRBD1. Unmatched junction bases numbered 11, after V lost 8 bases and J lost 7 bases. Germline CDR1 and CDR2: SEHNR and FQNEAQ (reference sequence). The CDR3 is 14 residues long. The CDR3 sequence is CASAPGGGEQPQHF. In nucleotides, the CDR3 is TGTGCCAGCGCTCCAGGGGGAGGTGAACAGCCCCAGCATTTT.

The chain joins TRBV20-1 to TRBJ2-7, with TRBD2 matching 9 bases. The CDR3 has 15 amino acids. Trimming took 0 bases from V and 3 from J; bases not matched to a gene: 6. The germline gives CDR1 DFQATT, CDR2 SNEGSKA (reference sequence). CDR3 DNA sequence: TGCAGTGCTAGAGATAAAAGCGGGAGGTACTACGAGCAGTACTTC. Its protein is CSARDKSGRYYEQYF.

The chain is built from TRBV5-1 and TRBJ2-7; TRBD1 matches at 8 bases. Trimming removed 4 bases from V and 2 bases from J; junction bases left unmatched: 8. CDR3 length equals 15 residues. CDR1 is SGHRS, CDR2 YFSETQ, per germline. The CDR3 DNA reads TGCGCCAGCAGCCCCGGGCAGGGGGCAACCTACGAGCAGTACTTC. This encodes CASSPGQGATYEQYF.

This clonotype was seen once. The chain combines TRBV29-1 with TRBJ2-1; 8 positions match TRBD2. Germline V gene sequence: CDR1 SQVTM, CDR2 ANQGSEA. V was pared by 4 bases and J by 0 bases, with 5 bases of the junction left unmatched. This CDR3 spans 15 amino acids. CDR3 DNA sequence: TGCAGCGTTGCCTTAGCGGGGAACTCCTACAATGAGCAGTTCTTC. The encoded protein is CSVALAGNSYNEQFF.

This chain joins TRBV18 and TRBJ1-2, with unresolved D. CDR1 and CDR2 from the germline V gene are KGHSH and LQKENI. The ends were cut back, 0 bases at V and 3 bases at J, with 14 bases in the middle. The CDR3 extends over 16 amino acids. As DNA, the CDR3 is TGTGCCAGCTCACCACCCCTTACATGGGAGGACTATGGCTACACCTTC. It translates to CASSPPLTWEDYGYTF.

The gene calls are TRBV9 and TRBJ2-5; 7 nucleotides match TRBD2. Trimming removed 3 bases from V and 2 bases from J; junction bases left unmatched: 7. This CDR3 contains 15 residues. Germline V gene data show CDR1 as SGDLS and CDR2 as YYNGEE. The DNA for the CDR3 is TGTGCCAGCAGCGGTGTGGGACTAACTCAAGAGACCCAGTACTTC. Its protein is CASSGVGLTQETQYF.

This clonotype was detected only once. The chain employs TRBV5-6 and TRBJ1-2; D is perhaps TRBD1 (5 bases). In germline, CDR1 is SGHDT, CDR2 YYEEEE. The CDR3 has 11 amino acids. The germline V and J ends were trimmed by 3 bases and 6 bases, with 6 bases remaining between them. Here the CDR3 reads CASSWGDGYTF. The CDR3 DNA is TGTGCCAGCAGCTGGGGGGATGGCTACACCTTC.

The chain employs TRBV2 and TRBJ2-1; D is uncertain. Per the germline V gene, CDR1 is SNHLY and CDR2 is FYNNEI. Trimming stripped 2 bases from V and 7 bases from J, with 9 bases between. The CDR3 has 13 residues. The CDR3 DNA reads as TGTGCCAGCAGTGAAACCACGTCTAATGAGCAGTTCTTC. Encoded protein: CASSETTSNEQFF.

This chain joins TRBV13 and TRBJ2-3, with 10 nucleotides matching TRBD1. Germline lookup yields CDR1 PRHDT and CDR2 FYEKMQ (reference sequence). The V gene end was trimmed by 5 bases and the J gene end by 3 bases; junction bases not matched to a gene: 11. The CDR3 is made up of 17 amino acids. The CDR3 is CASSPGPGTGETDTQYF. The CDR3 DNA is TGTGCCAGCAGCCCCGGTCCCGGGACAGGGGAGACAGATACGCAGTATTTT.

CDR3 sequence: CASSPGTGAGPEAFF. The CDR3 nucleotides read TGTGCCAGCAGCCCAGGGACAGGGGCCGGCCCTGAAGCTTTCTTT. V is TRBV9 and J is TRBJ1-1; 10 bases are shared with TRBD1. Germline V lookup: CDR1 SGDLS, CDR2 YYNGEE. The CDR3 contains 15 residues. V shed 4 bases, J shed 6 bases, and the junction held 9 bases outside the gene matches.

The chain couples TRBV30 to TRBJ1-2; no definite D call. Germline CDR1 and CDR2: GTSNPN and SVGIG (reference sequence). The CDR3 contains 15 residues. V was trimmed by 0 bases and J by 8 bases, leaving 19 bases between them. The CDR3 DNA follows: TGTGCCTGGAGTGTACGCGGCGCACAGTTGGCGGGCTACACCTTC. Its protein is CAWSVRGAQLAGYTF.

The chain carries TRBV6-5 and TRBJ2-1; D may be TRBD2 (6 bases). CDR3 size: 15 residues. Trimming took off 6 bases at V and 2 bases at J, with 14 bases between the two ends. Germline-derived CDR1 and CDR2 are MNHEY and SVGAGI. CDR3 sequence (DNA): TGTGCCAGCAGCCCCTCGGGAGCAACCTACAATGAGCAGTTCTTC. It is translated as CASSPSGATYNEQFF.

This chain uses TRBV11-2 with TRBJ2-2, with D hard to call. The CDR3 sequence is 13 residues long. The V end was cut by 2 bases, the J end by 5 bases, with 6 bases between. CDR1 and CDR2 (germline): SGHAT, FQNNGV. The CDR3 coding sequence is TGTGCCAGCAGCTTAATATTGACCGGGGAGCTGTTTTTT. It codes for CASSLILTGELFF.

CDR3: CSRGKNPYEQYF. The DNA for the CDR3 is TGCAGCAGGGGGAAAAACCCGTACGAGCAGTACTTC. This chain links TRBV29-1 with TRBJ2-7; maybe TRBD1 (6 bases). CDR1 and CDR2 from the germline V gene are SQVTM and ANQGSEA. The CDR3 totals 12 residues. V shed 8 bases and J shed 4 bases, with 15 bases lying between them.

The chain links TRBV25-1 to TRBJ2-2; tentative D call: TRBD1 (6 bases). Trimming pared 7 bases from V and 4 bases from J, leaving 13 bases between. Germline V gene data show CDR1 as MGHDK and CDR2 as SYGVNS. The CDR3 has 14 amino acids. CDR3 bases: TGTGCCAGCAAGGGGGACACCATCACCGGGGAGCTGTTTTTT. Amino acids: CASKGDTITGELFF. Using reference TRBV25-1 and TRBJ2-2 for the parts outside the CDR3, the full variable domain is EADIYQTPRYLVIGTGKKITLECSQTMGHDKMYWYQQDPGMELHLIHYSYGVNSTEKGDLSSESTVSRIRTEHFPLTLESARPSHTSQYLCASKGDTITGELFFGEGSRLTVL.

The genes are TRBV6-6 and TRBJ1-3; the D is unclear. Trimming pared 2 bases from V and 0 bases from J, leaving 2 bases between. The CDR3 covers 13 residues. The germline gives CDR1 MNHNY, CDR2 SVGAGI (reference sequence). The CDR3 DNA reads TGTGCCAGCAGTTACAGCTCTGGAAACACCATATATTTT. This gives the protein CASSYSSGNTIYF.

This sequence joins TRBV4-1 and TRBJ2-7, with D tentatively TRBD2 (5 bases). Trimming pared 5 bases from V and 3 bases from J, leaving 14 bases between. This CDR3 has 14 residues. Germline V gene sequence: CDR1 MGHRA, CDR2 YSYEKL. Here the CDR3 reads CASSSAGAGYEQYF. The DNA for the CDR3 is TGCGCCAGCAGCAGCGCCGGTGCGGGCTACGAGCAGTACTTC.

The V gene is TRBV7-2, the J gene TRBJ2-3; D perhaps matches TRBD2 (6 bases). This CDR3 comprises 16 residues. V lost 1 base, J lost 2 bases, and 13 bases lay in between. The germline gives CDR1 SGHTA, CDR2 FQGNSA. DNA of the CDR3: TGTGCCAGCAGCTTAGGGTACGGGAGTTTCACAGATACGCAGTATTTT. Amino acid sequence: CASSLGYGSFTDTQYF.

In this sample, this clonotype turned up once. The V gene is TRBV6-6, the J gene TRBJ2-5; weak D call: TRBD2 (5 bases). The germline gives CDR1 MNHNY, CDR2 SVGAGI (reference sequence). V was cut by 3 bases and J by 2 bases, with 10 bases left in between. The CDR3 has 14 residues. CDR3 bases: TGTGCCAGCAGTTATGTCGGGAATCAAGAGACCCAGTACTTC. This sequence encodes CASSYVGNQETQYF.

V usage is TRBV12-3 or TRBV12-4 and J usage is TRBJ2-2; 8 positions match TRBD2. The V segment lost 2 bases and the J segment 7 bases; nucleotides outside the gene matches: 12. The CDR3 is 17 residues long. This CDR3 reads CASSLTPSGSRGGELFF. CDR3 in DNA: TGTGCCAGCAGTTTAACGCCTAGCGGGTCCCGGGGCGGGGAGCTGTTTTTT.